The TCR beta chain under discussion was sequenced for a study of blood T cell repertoires in COVID-19. Germline assignment: CDR1 MDHEN and CDR2 SYDVKM. The CDR3 covers 13 residues. V shed 4 bases and J 10 bases; nucleotides not matched to a gene: 3. The method was immunoSEQ multiplex PCR; TCRdb's version includes in-frame clones alone and lacks a portion of them. Of approximately 280,000 clones detected, around nine tenths appear once; the ten largest clones hold about 6%. J is TRBJ1-6 and V is TRBV28; TRBD1 agrees at 8 bases. Material for sequencing was PBMCs or T cells enriched from blood (not recorded which). The receptor was derived from a woman aged 35 to 49 who had recovered from COVID-19. The DNA for the CDR3 is TGTGCCAGCAGTTCGGACAGGGTCTCACCCCTCCACTTT. Translation gives CASSSDRVSPLHF.